This T cell receptor beta chain was profiled in a study of CD8+CD57+ T cells in acquired aplastic anemia (dated by TCRdb to 2017 to 2018). Broadly, across the study: Extracted DNA from sorted CD4+ and CD8+ cells averaged approximately 3 ug, ranging from roughly 0.17 to 27.4 ug. A CD8+CD57+ expansion meant a frequency higher than the mean frequency seen in healthy subjects. Overall study results and their limits: Although 25 to 30 CD8+ CDR3 sequences were shared by patients and controls, these sequences appeared highly expressed in patients and within the immunodominant clones of patients. Patients and healthy controls showed no significant difference in CD8+ Simpson's diversity (P=0.060).

Flow cytometry had shown CD8+CD57+ cell expansion in the patients selected for sequencing. Every patient had a diagnosis of severe acquired aplastic anemia based on International Study of Aplastic Anemia and Agranulocytosis and Camitta criteria. At the time blood was sampled, none of the patients had received any therapy. In the study, sorted CD4+ and CD8+ blood T cells from patients with severe aplastic anemia and from healthy subjects underwent deep sequencing of TCR repertoires. Patients were enrolled under clinicaltrials.gov protocols 00001620, 01623167, 00001397, 00071045, 00081523 and 00961064 in the USA. Ficoll-Paque density gradient centrifugation was used to isolate peripheral blood mononuclear cells. Before DNA extraction, CD4+ and CD8+ T cells were sorted by FACS or by magnetic beads. Genomic DNA was used as template for profiling of TCR beta VDJ combinations and CDR3 sequences. An Illumina HiSeq 2000 was used for TCR repertoire sequencing. On the study's bioinformatics: Repertoire assessment relied on Simpson's diversity index, CDR3 size and DJ length profiles, and TRBV/TRBJ rearrangement plots. The most abundant DNA sequence in the deep sequencing data was taken as the immunodominant clone. CDR3 amino acid sequences were checked for sharing between subjects and were compared against published repertoires and the VDJdb database. Starting from the raw public reads, TCRdb applied fastp trimming at Q25, assembled clones with MiXCR and retained in-frame beta chains. Rows with a matching CDR3 protein are joined into one entry that keeps the most common DNA and genes. Here the V and J calls rest on TCRdb's processing, not on the authors' analysis. The table for this sample lists some 140,000 distinct CDR3 sequences; 40% to 65% of them were counted only once. The leading ten clones occupy less than 15% of the sample.

On this clonotype: This clone's antigen is unknown. Per-nucleotide qualities are absent, and no much larger clonotype sits a single base away.

Counted from cysteine to phenylalanine, this CDR3 has 12 amino acids. Solely the CDR3 DNA is kept, with 36 bases framed from the first base. Between the V and J ends, shortened by 7 bases and 14 bases respectively, the junction contains 19 bases. CDR1 and CDR2 are read off the germline V gene (reference sequence) as LNHDA and SQIVND. The sequence is built from TRBV19 and TRBJ2-3, with no reliable assignment of the D segment. Sequencing input: sorted CD4+, CD8+, or CD8+CD57+ T cells (not recorded which) from PBMCs. This receptor was taken from a human donor with aplastic anemia. For the CDR3, the sequence is CASTKMGQDLYF. The sequenced DNA: TGTGCCAGTACCAAGATGGGCCAAGATTTGTATTTT.